The 5 T cell receptor beta chains listed next were all sequenced from one sample in a study of cytomegalovirus exposure and HLA in healthy donors. 13 Jbeta primers and 60 Vbeta primers were used for the PCR. Clones were read by immunoSEQ multiplex PCR, and TCRdb kept only the in-frame ones, dropping some. This sample has about 150,000 clones, with less than 85% found just once. The sample taken for sequencing was PBMCs. The origin of the receptors is a woman aged 50 to 60 in good health and CMV-seropositive.

The V gene is TRBV18, the J gene TRBJ1-1; TRBD1 is a possible D gene (6 bases). The CDR3 length is 13 residues. V shed 5 bases and J shed 1 base, with 8 bases lying between them. CDR1 KGHSH and CDR2 LQKENI come from the germline V gene. CDR3 in DNA: TGTGCCAGCTCAAGCAGGGGGAACACTGAAGCTTTCTTT. This gives the protein CASSSRGNTEAFF.

The chain employs TRBV18 and TRBJ1-4, with TRBD1 as a possible D gene (6 bases). The CDR3 extends over 14 amino acids. CDR1 KGHSH and CDR2 LQKENI come from the germline V gene. V was pared by 3 bases and J by 5 bases, with 10 bases between. CDR3: CASSPGQRNEKLFF. DNA for the CDR3: TGTGCCAGCTCACCCGGACAGCGCAATGAAAAACTGTTTTTT. Full variable domain (rest looked up from reference TRBV18 and TRBJ1-4): NAGVMQNPRHLVRRRGQEARLRCSPMKGHSHVYWYRQLPEEGLKFMVYLQKENIIDESGMPKERFSAEFPKEGPSILRIQQVVRGDSAAYFCASSPGQRNEKLFFGSGTQLSVL.

The J gene is TRBJ1-3, the V gene TRBV5-4, with a tentative D call TRBD1 (6 bases). Trimming pared 0 bases from V and 0 bases from J, leaving 13 bases between. This CDR3 comprises 17 residues. Per the germline V gene, CDR1 is SGHNT and CDR2 is YYREEE (reference sequence). The CDR3 DNA follows: TGTGCCAGCAGCTTGGGTGGACAGCCTTCCTCTGGAAACACCATATATTTT. This translates into CASSLGGQPSSGNTIYF.

This clone was picked up one time. The V and J genes are TRBV19 and TRBJ1-1; 10 nucleotides align to TRBD1. J lost 0 bases, V lost 8 bases, and 6 bases had no gene match. Germline CDR1 is LNHDA and CDR2 is SQIVND (reference sequence). CDR3 length: 15 residues. The CDR3 is CASRDRGLMNTEAFF. DNA for the CDR3: TGTGCCAGTCGCGACAGGGGGCTCATGAACACTGAAGCTTTCTTT.

The chain joins TRBV5-1 to TRBJ1-1; D unresolved. Looked up from germline, CDR1 is SGHRS and CDR2 is YFSETQ. The CDR3 loop spans 11 amino acids. Between the trimmed V and J ends, which lost 5 bases and 3 bases, there was a span of 5 bases. The CDR3 protein is CASRRDTEAFF. As DNA, the CDR3 is TGCGCCAGCAGGAGGGACACTGAAGCTTTCTTT.